The text below deals with one TCR beta chain. With 3 bases clipped from V and 0 bases from J, the junction kept 3 bases outside the gene matches. The CDR3 is made up of 16 amino acids. Germline loops: CDR1 KGHSH, CDR2 LQKENI. Authors' analysis steps: For nucleated cells, counts were estimated from reference gene primer amplification. The method was immunoSEQ multiplex PCR; TCRdb's version includes in-frame clones alone and lacks a portion of them. The V and J calls and clone size come from that table; D and trimming were worked out from the DNA. Of approximately 160,000 clones in the sample, 65% to 85% are singletons; the top ten hold 3.7%. The data derive from a study of blood T cell repertoires in COVID-19. Study information: There were acute and convalescent COVID-19 samples, and they came from the United States, Italy and Spain. T cells, B-cell-depleted T cells, or PBMCs provided the cDNA or gDNA that served as material.

This TCR was recovered from a woman aged 80 or over with acute or convalescent COVID-19. The sample comprised peripheral blood. The chain uses TRBV18 and TRBJ1-1, with 11 bases matching TRBD1. The CDR3 here is CASSPGQGAMNTEAFF. In DNA form, the CDR3 reads TGTGCCAGCTCACCCGGACAGGGGGCAATGAACACTGAAGCTTTCTTT. The complete variable domain, with remaining parts taken from reference TRBV18 and TRBJ1-1, reads NAGVMQNPRHLVRRRGQEARLRCSPMKGHSHVYWYRQLPEEGLKFMVYLQKENIIDESGMPKERFSAEFPKEGPSILRIQQVVRGDSAAYFCASSPGQGAMNTEAFFGQGTRLTVV.